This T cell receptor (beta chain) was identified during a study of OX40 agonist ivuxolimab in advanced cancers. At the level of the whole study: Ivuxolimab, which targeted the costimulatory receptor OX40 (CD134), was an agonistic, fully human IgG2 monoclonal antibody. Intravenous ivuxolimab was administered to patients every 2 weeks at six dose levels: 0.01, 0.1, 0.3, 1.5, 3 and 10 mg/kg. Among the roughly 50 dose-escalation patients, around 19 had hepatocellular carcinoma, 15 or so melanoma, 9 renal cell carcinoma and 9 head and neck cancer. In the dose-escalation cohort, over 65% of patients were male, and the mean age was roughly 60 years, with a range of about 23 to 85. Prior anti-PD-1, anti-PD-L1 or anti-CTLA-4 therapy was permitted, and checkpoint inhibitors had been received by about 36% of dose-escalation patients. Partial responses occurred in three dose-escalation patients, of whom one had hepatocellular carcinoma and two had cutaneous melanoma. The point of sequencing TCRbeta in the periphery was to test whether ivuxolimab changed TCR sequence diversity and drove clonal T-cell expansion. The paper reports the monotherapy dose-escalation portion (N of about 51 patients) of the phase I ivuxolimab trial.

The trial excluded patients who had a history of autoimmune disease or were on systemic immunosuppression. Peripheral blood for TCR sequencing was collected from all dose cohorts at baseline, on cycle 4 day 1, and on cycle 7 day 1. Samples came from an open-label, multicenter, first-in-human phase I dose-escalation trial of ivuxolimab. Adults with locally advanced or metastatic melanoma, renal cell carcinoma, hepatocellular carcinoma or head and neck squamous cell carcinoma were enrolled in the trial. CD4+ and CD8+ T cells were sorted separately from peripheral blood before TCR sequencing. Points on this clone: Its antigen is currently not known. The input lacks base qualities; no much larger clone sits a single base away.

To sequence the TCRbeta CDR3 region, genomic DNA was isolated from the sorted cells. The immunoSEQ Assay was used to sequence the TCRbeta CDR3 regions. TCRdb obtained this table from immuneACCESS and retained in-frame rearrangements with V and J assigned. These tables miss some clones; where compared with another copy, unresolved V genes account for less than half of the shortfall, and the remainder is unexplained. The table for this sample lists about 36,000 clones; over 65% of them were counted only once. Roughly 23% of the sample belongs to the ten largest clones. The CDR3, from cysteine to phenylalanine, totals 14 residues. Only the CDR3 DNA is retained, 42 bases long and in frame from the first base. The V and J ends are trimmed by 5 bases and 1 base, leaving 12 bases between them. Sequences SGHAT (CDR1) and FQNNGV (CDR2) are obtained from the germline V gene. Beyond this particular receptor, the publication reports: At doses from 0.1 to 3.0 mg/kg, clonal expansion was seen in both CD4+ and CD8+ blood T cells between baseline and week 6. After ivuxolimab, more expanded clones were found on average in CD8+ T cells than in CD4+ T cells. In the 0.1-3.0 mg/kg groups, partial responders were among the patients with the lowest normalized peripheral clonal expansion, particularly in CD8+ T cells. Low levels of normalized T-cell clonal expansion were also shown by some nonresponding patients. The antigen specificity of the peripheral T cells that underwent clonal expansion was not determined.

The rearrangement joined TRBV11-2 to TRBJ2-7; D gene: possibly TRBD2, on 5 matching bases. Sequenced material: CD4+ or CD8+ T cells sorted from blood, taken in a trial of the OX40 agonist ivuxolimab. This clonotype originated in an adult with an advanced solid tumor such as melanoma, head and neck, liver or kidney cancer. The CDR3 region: CASSNRRGSYEQYF. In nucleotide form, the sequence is TGTGCCAGCAGCAACAGACGGGGATCCTACGAGCAGTACTTC.